This T cell receptor (beta chain) appears in the sequencing data of a study of blood T cells in healthy people across ages. Study findings and constraints: Diversity was higher, and naive CD4+ cells more numerous, in long-lived donors than in aged donors.

Only a few counts were recorded for this clonotype. Its antigen remains unknown. Total RNA extraction produced at least 5.5 micrograms (per sample) for the study. The CDR3 covers 13 residues. V was pared by 1 base and J by 8 bases, with 8 bases between. Germline lookup yields CDR1 KGHDR and CDR2 SFDVKD. Alongside a J-beta primer mix, a sample-barcoded 5' primer served in a second PCR lasting roughly 7 to 11 cycles. One entry per CDR3 protein results from TCRdb running MiXCR on the 5' RACE reads. The data show roughly 1.9 million distinct CDR3 sequences, approximately 39% seen once. The sequence was collected from a human donor in good health. The rearrangement joins TRBV24-1 to TRBJ2-1; D gene uncertain. Specimen: blood. CDR3 in DNA: TGTGCCACCAGTGATTTCACTACCGATGAGCAGTTCTTC. This sequence encodes CATSDFTTDEQFF.